This T cell receptor beta chain was recovered during a study of blood T cells in healthy people across ages. PBMCs were isolated at a quantity of at least 7 million per sample. Through a sample-barcoded 5' primer and a J-beta primer mix, a second PCR was run for about 6 to 11 cycles. Via MiXCR, TCRdb re-called the 5' RACE reads, giving one row per CDR3 protein. The profile shows 1.8 million or so distinct CDR3 sequences, roughly two fifths of them singletons. Per the germline V gene, CDR1 is SQVTM and CDR2 is ANQGSEA. V was clipped by 7 bases and J by 2 bases; unmatched bases: 11. The CDR3 runs 16 residues.

The chain carries TRBV29-1 and TRBJ2-3; 11 bases are shared with TRBD1. The source of this sequence is a human donor in good health. Material for sequencing was blood. The CDR3 protein is CSAGGQGAILTDTQYF. CDR3 sequence (DNA): TGCAGCGCTGGCGGACAGGGGGCGATTCTCACAGATACGCAGTATTTT.